Listed below are T cell receptor beta chains from one sample, sequenced in a study of T cell changes during pregnancy in multiple sclerosis. Clones were read by immunoSEQ multiplex PCR, and TCRdb kept only the in-frame ones, dropping some. Altogether tens of thousands of clones are present, almost 95% being singletons, with the ten largest covering approximately 4.3%. The input for sequencing was CD8+ T cells from peripheral blood mononuclear cells, taken in the first trimester of pregnancy. Receptors originate from a female donor with multiple sclerosis, enrolled in a pregnancy study. Both conserved end residues are trimmed from each CDR3. Only some rows state a clone size, as once, few, many or a class for expanded clones.

>TRBJ1-1|.|16|TRBV21-1
ASTKEMGTGIGETEAF
>TRBJ2-7|.|13|TRBV4-1
ASSQPSGETYEQY
>TRBJ2-7|once|13|TRBV7-6
ASSLSQGSSYEQY
>TRBJ1-1|.|16|TRBV2
ASSTHRDRPGMNTEAF
>TRBJ1-1|once|12|TRBV4-3
ASSHGWTDDEAF
>TRBJ2-2|.|10|TRBV7-9
ASRYGGGELF
>TRBJ1-4|.|10|TRBV27
ASSFPGEKLF
>TRBJ2-5|.|10|TRBV2
ASRGQGETQY
>TRBJ2-1|.|14|TRBV5-1
ASSLAPSGSWNEQF
>TRBJ1-1|.|12|TRBV13
ASSHRGPRAEAF
>TRBJ2-5|medium-sized|11|TRBV28
ASSLGTSGEQY
>TRBJ2-2|.|16|TRBV13
ASSQIRDRGQNTGELF
>TRBJ2-1|once|11|TRBV29-1
SVEDGLLGEQF
>TRBJ1-4|.|12|TRBV7-6
ASSLGARGEKLF
>TRBJ1-5|few|12|TRBV19
ASSIVSSNQPQH
>TRBJ1-2|once|15|TRBV25-1
ASSDLDRDGVNYGYT
>TRBJ1-3|.|16|TRBV7-9
ASSLFRAGGLSGNTIY
>TRBJ2-3|.|12|TRBV5-1
ASSPGLAKDTQY
>TRBJ1-1|.|11|TRBV27
ASSLDRGFEAF
>TRBJ2-1|.|13|TRBV4-2
ASTPEESSYNEQF
>TRBJ1-1|.|12|TRBV4-1
ASSQDHGSTEAF
>TRBJ1-1|.|13|TRBV5-4
ASSLYRLMNTEAF
>TRBJ1-2|.|14|TRBV7-9
ASSLVGTEANYGYT
>TRBJ1-4|.|13|TRBV10-1
ASSESRSGDEKLF
>TRBJ1-4|.|15|TRBV7-9
ASSSRDRGRANEKLF
>TRBJ1-1|.|12|TRBV7-8
ASSPYSLNTEAF
>TRBJ2-7|.|11|TRBV11-2
ASSFGSFYEQY
>TRBJ1-4|.|12|TRBV6-5
ASGRRQGTEKLF